A single TCR beta chain is shown here with its context. This record belongs to a study of control samples from healthy donors and cancer patients. Germline V gives CDR1 LGHDT, CDR2 YNNKEL (reference sequence). Trimming removed 6 bases from V and 5 bases from J, with 10 bases in between. The CDR3 length is 12 residues. Sequencing used immunoSEQ multiplex PCR; TCRdb keeps in-frame clones, though not all of them. The table includes over 150,000 clones, around 90% detected once. The sequenced sample consisted of blood. The receptor was derived from a woman aged 50 to 60 in good health. The chain couples TRBV3-1 (or the pseudogene TRBV3-2) to TRBJ2-5; maybe TRBD2 (5 bases). CDR3 protein: CASRRVGETQYF. CDR3 nucleotides: TGTGCCAGCAGGCGGGTCGGGGAGACCCAGTACTTC.